These T cell receptor beta chains were read from a single sample in a study of T cells after yellow fever vaccination. A single record per CDR3 protein comes from TCRdb applying MiXCR to the 5' RACE reads. The sample consists of roughly 500,000 distinct CDR3 sequences, about 19% of them appearing once. Material: PBMCs, obtained 15 days after the yellow fever booster vaccination. All receptors derive from a young man who received the YFV17D yellow fever vaccine. Both conserved end residues are part of each CDR3. The D gene is left open where the match is weak. Size is omitted from some rows. Given values are once, few, many or a class for expanded clones.

j_call,v_call,clone_size,d_call,cdr3_nt,cdr3_aa
TRBJ2-6,TRBV29-1,.,.,TGCAGCGTTTCAAAGGAGTCAGGGGCCAACGTCCTGACTTTC,CSVSKESGANVLTF
TRBJ2-1,TRBV3-1,few,TRBD2,TGTGCCAGCAGCCAAGGTCATAGAGGGAGGGTGGGTGAGCAGTTCTTC,CASSQGHRGRVGEQFF
TRBJ2-2,TRBV5-1,few,TRBD1,TGCGCCAGCAGCGGGCATGGGACAGGGGTCGGGGAGCTGTTTTTT,CASSGHGTGVGELFF
TRBJ2-3,TRBV7-9,.,TRBD2,TGTGCCAGCATCCCGGGTAGCGGGAGTACAGATACGCAGTATTTT,CASIPGSGSTDTQYF
TRBJ2-1,TRBV11-2,.,TRBD1,TGTGCCAGCACCGACAGGGGAGACTACAATGAGCAGTTCTTC,CASTDRGDYNEQFF
TRBJ2-6,TRBV5-4,.,.,TGTGCCAGCAGCTTGCCCGGGGCTGGGGCCAACGTCCTGACTTTC,CASSLPGAGANVLTF
TRBJ2-3,TRBV12-3/TRBV12-4,.,.,TGTGCCAGCTTACCGGCCGGGGCTAGCGCTTATACGCAGTATTTT,CASLPAGASAYTQYF
TRBJ2-3,TRBV20-1,many,TRBD2,TGCAGTGCTCCCCGACTAGCGGGAGGTCAGGATACGCAGTATTTT,CSAPRLAGGQDTQYF
TRBJ2-1,TRBV9,few,TRBD2,TGTGCCAGCAGCGTAGGGGGACCTAGCGGGATCGGGAATGAGCAGTTCTTC,CASSVGGPSGIGNEQFF
TRBJ1-5,TRBV6-1,few,.,TGTGCCAGCAGTGAAGCGGCAGGGACTAGCAATCAGCCCCAGCATTTT,CASSEAAGTSNQPQHF
TRBJ2-5,TRBV5-1,.,TRBD2,TGCGCCAGTCTTAGCGGGAGGGCCGGCCAAGAGACCCAGTACTTC,CASLSGRAGQETQYF
TRBJ2-3,TRBV5-1,few,TRBD2,TGCGCCAGCAGCTTGGACGGCGGGAGGACAGATACGCAGTATTTT,CASSLDGGRTDTQYF
TRBJ2-5,TRBV27,.,.,TGTGCCAGCAGTCCAGGCCCCGGGAGTGGGGAGACCCAGTACTTC,CASSPGPGSGETQYF
TRBJ2-3,TRBV6-5,.,TRBD2,TGTGCCAGCAGCTATAGCGGGGGGATCACAGATACGCAGTATTTT,CASSYSGGITDTQYF
TRBJ2-3,TRBV12-3/TRBV12-4,few,TRBD2,TGTGCCAGCAGTTTTGGCCTAGCGGAAAAGAGCACAGATACGCAGTATTTT,CASSFGLAEKSTDTQYF
TRBJ2-7,TRBV6-2/TRBV6-3,.,.,TGTGCCCTCGAGAGAACTCGCCACTGGGAGCAGTACTTC,CALERTRHWEQYF
TRBJ2-3,TRBV7-2,many,.,TGTGCCAGCAGCTTAGTGGATACGCAGTATTTT,CASSLVDTQYF
TRBJ1-6,TRBV2,.,TRBD1,TGTGCCAGCAGTGAAGCCGGGACAGCTAATTCACCCCTCCACTTT,CASSEAGTANSPLHF
TRBJ2-7,TRBV7-2,.,.,TGTGCCAGCAGCCCGGGGGGCCTTGGACAGTACGAGCAGTACTTC,CASSPGGLGQYEQYF
TRBJ2-5,TRBV18,.,.,TGTGCCAGCACCCGAGGTACGCAAGAGACCCAGTACTTC,CASTRGTQETQYF
TRBJ2-7,TRBV29-1,.,.,TGCAGCGCCGTATACGAGCAGTACTTC,CSAVYEQYF
TRBJ2-1,TRBV15,few,.,TGTGCCACCAGCAGGGGTAGAGCGGGCAACTACAATGAGCAGTTCTTC,CATSRGRAGNYNEQFF
TRBJ2-3,TRBV9,few,.,TGTGCCAGCAGCCCCCACAGGGCTTCCCGCCCAGATACGCAGTATTTT,CASSPHRASRPDTQYF
TRBJ2-1,TRBV7-9,.,.,TGTGCCAGCAGCTCTTACGGACCGGCCGCTGAGCAGTTCTTC,CASSSYGPAAEQFF
TRBJ2-7,TRBV14,few,.,TGTGCCAGCAGCCGGGACCGCACCTCCGAGCAGTACTTC,CASSRDRTSEQYF
TRBJ1-2,TRBV9,.,.,TGTGCCAGCACCCTATCCGAAGGGGTTGGCTACACCTTC,CASTLSEGVGYTF
TRBJ2-6,TRBV4-3,.,.,TGCGCCGGGCGGAGTGTGGCAGGGTCCGGCGTCCTGACTTTC,CAGRSVAGSGVLTF
TRBJ1-4,TRBV12-3/TRBV12-4,few,.,TGTGCCAGCAGCAATACGGACGTGGTAGATGAAAAACTGTTTTTT,CASSNTDVVDEKLFF
TRBJ1-1,TRBV27,few,.,TGTGCCAGCAGTTTAGCTCCCGGGGTAGGCACTGAAGCTTTCTTT,CASSLAPGVGTEAFF
TRBJ2-2,TRBV7-2,.,.,TGTGCCAGCAGCTTAGTCGGAAATAATGCCGGGGAGCTGTTTTTT,CASSLVGNNAGELFF
TRBJ2-3,TRBV20-1,few,TRBD2,TGCAGTGCTATACGGACTAGCGGGAGGGGTATAGATACGCAGTATTTT,CSAIRTSGRGIDTQYF
TRBJ2-1,TRBV7-2,few,.,TGTGCCAGCAGCTTAGCGCGGATTTACAATGAGCAGTTCTTC,CASSLARIYNEQFF
TRBJ2-7,TRBV2,.,.,TGTGCCAGCAGCGAAACTAGCAGGTCCTACGAGCAGTACTTC,CASSETSRSYEQYF
TRBJ2-3,TRBV20-1,.,TRBD2,TGCAGTGCTGGACTAGCGGGAGTAACAGATACGCAGTATTTT,CSAGLAGVTDTQYF
TRBJ2-1,TRBV28,few,.,TGTGCCAGCAGTATAAGCAGCCGGAGGTACTTC,CASSISSRRYF
TRBJ2-7,TRBV3-1,few,.,TGTGCCAGCAGCCAAGATGGCGGGTTCTACGAGCAGTACTTC,CASSQDGGFYEQYF
TRBJ2-5,TRBV7-8,few,TRBD2,TGTGCCAGCAGCTTAGGGTGGGGAGCGGGAGGTCAAGAGACCCAGTACTTC,CASSLGWGAGGQETQYF
TRBJ2-5,TRBV7-2,.,.,TGTGCCAGCAGAATAGCGGAGACCCAGTACTTC,CASRIAETQYF
TRBJ2-3,TRBV7-2,many,TRBD2,TGTGCCAGCAGCTTAGCGGGAGGGGATACGCAGTATTTT,CASSLAGGDTQYF
TRBJ2-2,TRBV7-9,.,.,TGTGCCAGCAGGAGGACAGCCGACACCGGGGAGCTGTTTTTT,CASRRTADTGELFF
TRBJ2-3,TRBV10-3,few,.,TGTGCCATCAGTGATTTTGATACGCAGTATTTT,CAISDFDTQYF
TRBJ1-1,TRBV15,.,.,TGTGCCACCAGCAGAGATGTTGGCCGTGAAGCTTTCTTT,CATSRDVGREAFF
TRBJ2-1,TRBV7-8,.,TRBD2,TGTGCCAGCAGGTCGGGACTAGCGGGAGGTGAGCAGTTCTTC,CASRSGLAGGEQFF
TRBJ2-5,TRBV10-3,few,TRBD1,TGTGCCATCAGTGAGGCTACTGGACAGGAACAAGAGACCCAGTACTTC,CAISEATGQEQETQYF
TRBJ2-5,TRBV15,few,.,TGTGCCACCAGCCCACAGATGCTTAAGGAGACCCAGTACTTC,CATSPQMLKETQYF
TRBJ1-2,TRBV6-2/TRBV6-3,.,TRBD1,TGTGCCAGCAGCCCCAGGACAGGGGGCTCATACTATGGCTACACCTTC,CASSPRTGGSYYGYTF
TRBJ2-1,TRBV7-8,.,.,TGTGCCAGCAGCTTAGAATTACCGTCGGCTCAGGGCAATGAGCAGTTCTTC,CASSLELPSAQGNEQFF
TRBJ1-5,TRBV2,.,.,TGTGCCAGCAGATCAGGGATAGGGCCCCAGCATTTT,CASRSGIGPQHF
TRBJ2-7,TRBV5-5,few,.,TGTGCCAGCAGCTTGAGAAGTGGTCGGGGAACCATCTCCTACGAGCAGTACTTC,CASSLRSGRGTISYEQYF
TRBJ2-1,TRBV7-6,few,.,TGTGCCAGCAGCTTAGCGGAACCCCCCAATGAGCAGTTCTTC,CASSLAEPPNEQFF
TRBJ2-2,TRBV20-1,.,TRBD2,TGCAGTGCTAGGATCCAGCGGGAGCCCACCGGGGAGCTGTTTTTT,CSARIQREPTGELFF
TRBJ2-7,TRBV5-1,.,.,TGCGCCAGCAGCCCACTAGGGAAGGGGGGCTCCTACGAGCAGTACTTC,CASSPLGKGGSYEQYF
TRBJ2-7,TRBV7-2,many,.,TGTGCCAGCACGCTACAGCTAACCCGGCCCTACGAGCAGTACTTC,CASTLQLTRPYEQYF
TRBJ2-5,TRBV5-1,.,.,TGCGCCAGCAGCTTCGGGACTGACGTGGCCCAGTACTTC,CASSFGTDVAQYF
TRBJ1-4,TRBV29-1,many,.,TGCAGCGTTGAAGTCCAGGGAGATGAAAAACTGTTTTTT,CSVEVQGDEKLFF
TRBJ2-6,TRBV18,few,.,TGTGCCAGCCTTAGGGGTTCCGGGGCCAACGTCCTGACTTTC,CASLRGSGANVLTF
TRBJ2-1,TRBV7-7,.,.,TGTGCTAGCAGCTTAGAGGGGGGCGCCTACAATGAGCAGTTCTTC,CASSLEGGAYNEQFF
TRBJ2-5,TRBV5-6,.,.,TGTGCCAGCAGCTTGTCCGGAGAACAAGAGACCCAGTACTTC,CASSLSGEQETQYF
TRBJ2-1,TRBV5-1,.,TRBD2,TGCGCCAGCAGCTTGGAGGGGACTAGCGGGAGTAGTGAGCAGTTCTTC,CASSLEGTSGSSEQFF
TRBJ2-1,TRBV28,few,TRBD1,TGTGCCAGCATAGGACAGGGCGAGTCCTACAATGAGCAGTTCTTC,CASIGQGESYNEQFF